These T cell receptor beta chains were read from a single sample in a study of OX40 agonist ivuxolimab in advanced cancers. Data came from immunoSEQ multiplex PCR; TCRdb stores just in-frame clones and leaves some out. The sample yields fewer than 85,000 clones, over 80% seen once. The sequences come from CD4+ or CD8+ T cells sorted from blood, collected in a trial of the OX40 agonist ivuxolimab. Source of these receptors: an adult with an advanced solid tumor such as melanoma, head and neck, liver or kidney cancer. CDR3s include the opening cysteine and the closing phenylalanine or tryptophan. Fields, in order: clone size, D gene, J gene, V gene, CDR3 DNA, CDR3 protein. A D gene is named only where the DNA matches it firmly. The size field is filled for only some rows; it gives once, few, many or a size class.

size: .
D: TRBD2
J: TRBJ2-5
V: TRBV2
DNA: TGTGCCAGCAGCCTTGAAGCGGGGGGACAGGAGACCCAGTACTTC
CDR3: CASSLEAGGQETQYF

size: .
D: TRBD1
J: TRBJ2-3
V: TRBV7-9
DNA: TGTGCCAGCAGACAACCACCGGGACAGGGTTGGGATACGCAGTATTTT
CDR3: CASRQPPGQGWDTQYF

size: .
D: TRBD1
J: TRBJ2-1
V: TRBV27
DNA: TGTGCCAGCAGTGAGTACAGGGGAGTGGGGTACAATGAGCAGTTCTTC
CDR3: CASSEYRGVGYNEQFF

size: .
D: TRBD1
J: TRBJ2-7
V: TRBV4-3
DNA: TGCGCCAGCAGCCAGGGGATTTTAGCACAGGGGGCCTACGAGCAGTACTTC
CDR3: CASSQGILAQGAYEQYF

size: .
D: TRBD1
J: TRBJ1-2
V: TRBV2
DNA: TGTGCCAGCAGTTACAGGGGGGACTATGGCTACACCTTC
CDR3: CASSYRGDYGYTF

size: once
D: TRBD1
J: TRBJ1-5
V: TRBV7-9
DNA: TGTGCCAGCAGCGGACAGGGCAATCAGCCCCAGCATTTT
CDR3: CASSGQGNQPQHF

size: .
D: .
J: TRBJ2-7
V: TRBV18
DNA: TGTGCCAGCTCACCACCGAATGTCAGGTCCACCAAAGGCAACGAGCAGTACTTC
CDR3: CASSPPNVRSTKGNEQYF

size: .
D: .
J: TRBJ2-3
V: TRBV11-2
DNA: TGTGCCAGCAGCCCGAGTTGGGGAGATACGCAGTATTTT
CDR3: CASSPSWGDTQYF

size: .
D: .
J: TRBJ2-5
V: TRBV7-6
DNA: TGTGCCAGCAGCCAACCACGAGAGACCCAGTACTTC
CDR3: CASSQPRETQYF

size: .
D: .
J: TRBJ1-4
V: TRBV4-1
DNA: TGCGCCAGCAGCCAAGTCAGGGTCGGGGATGAAAAACTGTTTTTT
CDR3: CASSQVRVGDEKLFF

size: .
D: .
J: TRBJ1-5
V: TRBV28
DNA: TGTGCCAGCAGTTTCTCGGACAGCCTGAAGACTCAGCCCCAGCATTTT
CDR3: CASSFSDSLKTQPQHF

size: once
D: TRBD1
J: TRBJ1-2
V: TRBV28
DNA: TGTGCCAGCAGTTTTTCCGACAGGGATGGCTACACCTTC
CDR3: CASSFSDRDGYTF

size: .
D: TRBD1
J: TRBJ1-1
V: TRBV28
DNA: TGTGCCAGCAGTTTTTGGGGGGACAGAATGAACACTGAAGCTTTCTTT
CDR3: CASSFWGDRMNTEAFF

size: few
D: TRBD1
J: TRBJ2-3
V: TRBV23-1
DNA: TGCGCCAGCAGTCCCGACAGGGGGCTAAGGGCAGATACGCAGTATTTT
CDR3: CASSPDRGLRADTQYF

size: .
D: TRBD1
J: TRBJ1-6
V: TRBV30
DNA: TGTGCCTGGAGTGTGCCAGGGGGATTGTATAATTCACCCCTCCACTTT
CDR3: CAWSVPGGLYNSPLHF

size: .
D: .
J: TRBJ2-1
V: TRBV6-5
DNA: TGTGCCAGCAGTCGTGGTGGGGACTACAATGAGCAGTTCTTC
CDR3: CASSRGGDYNEQFF

size: .
D: .
J: TRBJ2-5
V: TRBV5-1
DNA: TGCGCCAGCAGCCCCGGATCGACAGAGACCCAGTACTTC
CDR3: CASSPGSTETQYF

size: .
D: .
J: TRBJ2-7
V: TRBV15
DNA: TGTGCCACCAGCAGAGATAAAAACGGCTTGTCTAGGTCCTTC
CDR3: CATSRDKNGLSRSF

size: .
D: .
J: TRBJ1-3
V: TRBV30
DNA: TGTGCCTGGAGTATAGTTCCGTCAGGAAACACCATATATTTT
CDR3: CAWSIVPSGNTIYF

size: .
D: TRBD2
J: TRBJ2-7
V: TRBV30
DNA: TGTGCCTGGACCACCTTCACCGGGACTAGCGCGACCTACGAGCAGTACTTC
CDR3: CAWTTFTGTSATYEQYF

size: many
D: .
J: TRBJ1-6
V: TRBV2
DNA: TGTGCCAGCAGTGACTGGACAGTTAATTCACCCCTCCACTTT
CDR3: CASSDWTVNSPLHF

size: .
D: .
J: TRBJ1-5
V: TRBV6-1
DNA: TGTGCCAGCAGTGCTCTAAGCGGGGTCGGCAATCAGCCCCAGCATTTT
CDR3: CASSALSGVGNQPQHF

size: .
D: .
J: TRBJ1-1
V: TRBV7-2
DNA: TGTGCCAGCACCTTGTTCACCGGGACTGAAGCTTTCTTT
CDR3: CASTLFTGTEAFF

size: .
D: .
J: TRBJ2-7
V: TRBV10-3
DNA: TGTGCCATCAGTGAGTCGATGAACGTGGGCGGGACCTACGAGCAGTACTTC
CDR3: CAISESMNVGGTYEQYF

size: .
D: TRBD1
J: TRBJ1-3
V: TRBV7-3
DNA: TGTGCCAGCAGCCCCACAGGGGGCCTTGGAAACACCATATATTTT
CDR3: CASSPTGGLGNTIYF

size: few
D: .
J: TRBJ1-4
V: TRBV6-5
DNA: TGTGCCACCGCCTTTGGCGAAAAACTGTTTTTT
CDR3: CATAFGEKLFF

size: .
D: .
J: TRBJ2-1
V: TRBV30
DNA: TGTGCCTGGAGTGTTAGGGGGAGGGTCAATGAGCAGTTCTTC
CDR3: CAWSVRGRVNEQFF

size: .
D: .
J: TRBJ2-7
V: TRBV7-9
DNA: TGTGCCAGCAGCCTAGGACCGCCTAGCTCCTACGAGCAGTACTTC
CDR3: CASSLGPPSSYEQYF

size: .
D: TRBD1
J: TRBJ1-1
V: TRBV6-1
DNA: TGTGCCAGCAGTGTCCTTGACAGGGCGAACACTGAAGCTTTCTTT
CDR3: CASSVLDRANTEAFF

size: .
D: .
J: TRBJ1-3
V: TRBV18
DNA: TGTGCCAGCTCACCAGCAGGACGGACTGGAAACACCATATATTTT
CDR3: CASSPAGRTGNTIYF

size: .
D: TRBD2
J: TRBJ2-7
V: TRBV28
DNA: TGTGCCAGCAGTCCCTGGGGGGGAGGGATTCAATACGAGCAGTACTTC
CDR3: CASSPWGGGIQYEQYF

size: .
D: .
J: TRBJ1-4
V: TRBV7-8
DNA: TGTGCCAGCAGCTTAGGCTCGGGGAGGGTTGAAAAACTGTTTTTT
CDR3: CASSLGSGRVEKLFF

size: .
D: TRBD1
J: TRBJ2-2
V: TRBV5-4
DNA: TGTGCCAGCAGCTTGATGGGACAGAGGTCGGGCGGGGAGCTGTTTTTT
CDR3: CASSLMGQRSGGELFF

size: few
D: .
J: TRBJ1-2
V: TRBV6-1
DNA: TGTGCCAGCAGTGAATCATGGTACTATGGCTACACCTTC
CDR3: CASSESWYYGYTF

size: .
D: .
J: TRBJ2-1
V: TRBV9
DNA: TGTGCCAGCAGCGCTAGGGGGGCAGCTGTGGATGAGCAGTTCTTC
CDR3: CASSARGAAVDEQFF

size: .
D: TRBD2
J: TRBJ2-5
V: TRBV9
DNA: TGTGCCAGCAGCTTCGGACTAGCGGGGGCGGGGGAAGAGACCCAGTACTTC
CDR3: CASSFGLAGAGEETQYF

size: once
D: .
J: TRBJ2-7
V: TRBV5-1
DNA: TGCGCCAGCAGCTCGGCCGCGTCCTACGAGCAGTACTTC
CDR3: CASSSAASYEQYF

size: .
D: .
J: TRBJ1-4
V: TRBV7-6
DNA: TGTGCCAGCAGCAAACTAGCAACTAATGAAAAACTGTTTTTT
CDR3: CASSKLATNEKLFF

size: .
D: .
J: TRBJ1-1
V: TRBV29-1
DNA: TGCAGCGTTGAAATGTCAGGGGCCACTGAAGCTTTCTTT
CDR3: CSVEMSGATEAFF

size: .
D: .
J: TRBJ2-7
V: TRBV25-1
DNA: TGTGCCAGCAGCGGACCCGACTACGAGCAGTACTTC
CDR3: CASSGPDYEQYF

size: .
D: .
J: TRBJ2-2
V: TRBV25-1
DNA: TGTGCCAGCAGTGCGGTTGGGACTAACACCGGGGAGCTGTTTTTT
CDR3: CASSAVGTNTGELFF

size: .
D: .
J: TRBJ2-2
V: TRBV19
DNA: TGTGCCAGTACCCTCCGGGGAGGGGGGCCTACGAACACCGGGGAGCTGTTTTTT
CDR3: CASTLRGGGPTNTGELFF

size: once
D: .
J: TRBJ1-5
V: TRBV29-1
DNA: TGCAGCGTTGCGGGGGCTTCGGATCAGCCCCAGCATTTT
CDR3: CSVAGASDQPQHF

size: .
D: TRBD1
J: TRBJ1-2
V: TRBV30
DNA: TGTGCCTGGAGCGCATTCGACAGGGGGATTTTTGGCTACACCTTC
CDR3: CAWSAFDRGIFGYTF

size: few
D: .
J: TRBJ1-2
V: TRBV7-8
DNA: TGTGCCAGCAGCTCCCGTACCCTAAAAGGTGGCTACACCTTC
CDR3: CASSSRTLKGGYTF

size: few
D: .
J: TRBJ1-1
V: TRBV18
DNA: TGTGCCAGCTCACCAGAGGCGAACACTGAAGCTTTCTTT
CDR3: CASSPEANTEAFF

size: once
D: TRBD1
J: TRBJ1-5
V: TRBV6-6
DNA: TGTGCCAGCAGAAACAGGGGGGTTAACAATCAGCCCCAGCATTTT
CDR3: CASRNRGVNNQPQHF

size: .
D: .
J: TRBJ1-5
V: TRBV7-3
DNA: TGTGCCAGCAGCTTAGAAAGGGGGGGGCCCCAGCATTTT
CDR3: CASSLERGGPQHF

size: .
D: .
J: TRBJ1-3
V: TRBV5-1
DNA: TGCGCCAGCAGCTTGGAAGGGGGAGCCGGAAACACCATATATTTT
CDR3: CASSLEGGAGNTIYF

size: once
D: TRBD1
J: TRBJ1-5
V: TRBV28
DNA: TGTGCCAGCAGTCATGGGACAGGGGGATTGAGCAATCAGCCCCAGCATTTT
CDR3: CASSHGTGGLSNQPQHF

size: .
D: .
J: TRBJ1-2
V: TRBV23-1
DNA: TGCGCCAGCAGTCTACAGGAACAGGGAATAGCTAACTATGGCTACACCTTC
CDR3: CASSLQEQGIANYGYTF

size: .
D: TRBD1
J: TRBJ1-6
V: TRBV25-1
DNA: TGTGCCAGCAGTGGCTACAGGGGGTATAATTCACCCCTCCACTTT
CDR3: CASSGYRGYNSPLHF

size: .
D: TRBD2
J: TRBJ2-7
V: TRBV6-4
DNA: TGTGCCACCTCCCTCCGGGGGGGAGACGAGCAGTACTTC
CDR3: CATSLRGGDEQYF

size: .
D: .
J: TRBJ1-1
V: TRBV7-2
DNA: TGTGCCAGCACCCTCCTCTGGACATCCGGGGCTTTCTTT
CDR3: CASTLLWTSGAFF

size: .
D: .
J: TRBJ1-1
V: TRBV11-2
DNA: TGTGCCAGCAGCTTAACAAGGGCCACTGAAGCTTTCTTT
CDR3: CASSLTRATEAFF